This T cell receptor (beta chain) was recovered during a study of blood T cells in healthy people across ages. The CDR3 contains 10 residues. The junction had 4 bases not matched to a gene; V was cut back by 8 bases and J by 11 bases. Looked up from germline, CDR1 is MNHNS and CDR2 is SASEGT. The authors ran a second PCR of about 6 to 11 cycles using a sample-barcoded 5' primer and a J-beta primer mix. Unique molecular identifiers of 12 random nucleotides labeled each cDNA. TCRdb fed the 5' RACE reads into MiXCR, producing one record per CDR3 protein. The sample records 550,000 to 800,000 distinct CDR3 sequences, roughly 32% being singletons. Isolation yielded PBMCs, at least 6 million per sample, in every case.

The chain links TRBV6-1 to TRBJ1-1; 8 positions match TRBD1. The TCR comes from a woman aged 80 or older in good health. The sample taken for sequencing was blood. CDR3 sequence reads: CASEDRVAFF. The DNA for the CDR3 is TGTGCCAGCGAGGACAGGGTCGCTTTCTTT.